This TCR beta chain was identified in a study of blood T cell repertoires in COVID-19 (dated by TCRdb to about 2020). Regarding the research as a whole: Samples from collaborators originated in the United States, Italy and Spain and spanned both the acute and convalescent phases of COVID-19. The prospective study material was composed of cDNA or gDNA derived from T cells, B-cell-depleted T cells, or PBMCs. Subjects who had been exposed to COVID-19, were actively infected with it, or had recovered from it provided the deeply sampled blood TCRbeta repertoires that made up the dataset. The repertoires were made available in a free public database intended to serve as a resource for research on the immune response to SARS-CoV-2. The samples were drawn from the first 160 participants of the ongoing ImmuneRACE study and from more than 1,000 subjects provided by 6 global collaborators. Nearly every sample came with metadata listing a de-identified subject ID, COVID-19 status, age in years and sex. Where available, HLA class I and class II types were taken from metadata supplied by the sample provider and were not determined by assay-based typing. Results and caveats for the whole study, not just this receptor: How much clinical and demographic metadata was included differed by source and by participant, and the metadata was provided uncurated.

TCRbeta CDR3 regions were amplified from genomic DNA by means of the immunoSEQ Assay, a bias-controlled multiplex PCR. From the authors' description of their analysis: The number of nucleated cells in each sample was estimated by amplification of reference gene primers within the assay. Sequence reads were collapsed and filtered to measure the absolute abundance of every unique TCRbeta CDR3 rearrangement. For each sample, productive Simpson clonality was calculated by taking the square root of Simpson's diversity index across productive rearrangements. TCRdb took over this immuneACCESS table, retaining in-frame rearrangements with V and J assigned. Such tables are incomplete; in checked studies, under half of the missing clones stem from an unresolved V gene, and the remainder is unexplained. V and J calls and clone size are given by that table; D and trimming were obtained from the DNA. The sample contains approximately 55,000 clones, about nine tenths of them found a single time. In total, the top ten clones hold about 6% of the sample.

Whole blood was collected in K2EDTA tubes by collaborating institutions according to the institutions' own protocols. For TCRbeta analysis, collaborator samples were shipped as frozen whole blood, as isolated PBMCs, or as DNA extracted from either sample type. The CDR3 runs 13 residues from the cysteine to the phenylalanine. Kept here is only the CDR3 DNA, which spans 39 bases and is read in frame from base 1. Trimming costs V 8 bases and J 5 bases, and their ends lie 15 bases apart. For CDR1 and CDR2, the germline V gene (reference sequence) lists SEHNR and FQNEAQ. Points on this clone: Its antigen remains undetermined. No base quality information exists; no much larger clone differs at one position.

Sequencing was carried out using peripheral blood. This receptor was obtained from a man in his forties or fifties with acute or convalescent COVID-19. Here the chain combines TRBV7-9 and TRBJ1-1, with a weak D call of TRBD1 (5 bases match). The DNA sequence is TGTGCCAGCCGACCCGGGGGGATGACTGAAGCTTTCTTT. This gives the protein CASRPGGMTEAFF.